These 9 T cell receptor beta chains were sequenced from one sample in a study of blood T cell repertoires in COVID-19. Assay used: immunoSEQ multiplex PCR; TCRdb lists only in-frame clones, some missing. The sample has roughly 59,000 clones; around four fifths are singletons. The sequencing sample was made of peripheral blood. Receptors were obtained from a woman aged 50 to 65 with active or convalescent COVID-19.

The V and J genes are TRBV6-5 and TRBJ2-5; 7 bases agree with TRBD2. CDR1 MNHEY and CDR2 SVGAGI come from the germline V gene. This CDR3 has 12 amino acids. V lost 5 bases and J lost 4; bases outside the gene matches: 1. The CDR3 coding sequence is TGTGCCAGCAGTCCTAGCGGAGAGACCCAGTACTTC. Protein: CASSPSGETQYF.

The V call is TRBV7-8, the J call TRBJ1-5; possible D gene TRBD1, 5 bases. V lost 10 bases to trimming and J lost 3 bases, with 25 bases between them. The CDR3 is 17 residues long. Germline V gene data show CDR1 as SGHVS and CDR2 as FQNEAQ. In DNA, the CDR3 is TGTGCCACCCATCCCGGGCTTTACGGGGGGACCAATCAGCCCCAGCATTTT. Translated: CATHPGLYGGTNQPQHF.

This clone has a handful of counts. The CDR3 is CASSAGVDTEAFF. The CDR3 DNA sequence: TGTGCCAGCAGCGCAGGGGTTGATACTGAAGCTTTCTTT. The chain has TRBV6-5 and TRBJ1-1; D may be TRBD1 (6 bases). The CDR3 totals 13 residues. Germline loops: CDR1 MNHEY, CDR2 SVGAGI. V was pared by 6 bases and J by 5 bases, with 13 bases between.

The chain couples TRBV27 to TRBJ1-1; 7 bases agree with TRBD1. CDR1 is MNHEY, CDR2 SMNVEV, per germline (reference sequence). This CDR3 has 14 residues. J was trimmed by 1 base and V by 3 bases; bases with no gene match: 2. In DNA form, the CDR3 reads TGTGCCAGCAGTTTGAACAGGGGGAACACTGAAGCTTTCTTT. Its translation: CASSLNRGNTEAFF.

V usage is TRBV27 and J usage is TRBJ2-7; a possible D gene is TRBD1 (6 bases). Trimming left V 5 bases short and J 4 bases short, with 12 bases between. Germline lookup yields CDR1 MNHEY and CDR2 SMNVEV (reference sequence). The CDR3 is made up of 13 amino acids. CDR3 sequence: CASSRRQAYEQYF. The CDR3 region has the DNA TGTGCCAGCAGTCGCAGACAGGCTTACGAGCAGTACTTC.

The V call is TRBV28, the J call TRBJ1-1, with D possibly being TRBD1 (5 bases). Germline CDR1 and CDR2: MDHEN and SYDVKM. Between the trimmed V and J ends, which lost 7 bases and 6 bases, there was a span of 15 bases. The CDR3 is 13 amino acids. This CDR3 is CASIMPARAEAFF. CDR3 coding DNA: TGTGCCAGCATTATGCCCGCCAGGGCTGAAGCTTTCTTT.

This clone was seen only a few times. The chain carries TRBV19 and TRBJ1-2; no reliable D call. Germline lookup yields CDR1 LNHDA and CDR2 SQIVND (reference sequence). V lost 5 bases and J lost 4, with 8 bases in between. The CDR3 loop spans 12 amino acids. The CDR3 protein is CASSPNSYGYTF. As DNA, the CDR3 is TGTGCCAGTAGTCCCAACTCCTATGGCTACACCTTC.

The genes are TRBV4-3 and TRBJ2-7, with 8 positions matching TRBD2. Germline loops: CDR1 LGHNA, CDR2 YSLEER. With V trimmed by 1 base and J by 5 bases, 10 bases remained unmatched. CDR3 length: 16 amino acids. The DNA of the CDR3 is TGCGCCAGCAGCCAAGGTAGGGCACTAGCGGCCCACGAGCAGTACTTC. Its protein is CASSQGRALAAHEQYF.

This sequence joins TRBV10-3 and TRBJ2-1, with TRBD1 matching 9 bases. In germline, CDR1 is ENHRY, CDR2 SYGVKD. The CDR3 consists of 13 residues. Trimming cost V 4 bases and J 5 bases; bases outside gene matches: 0. The chain's CDR3 is CAISGTGDNEQFF. CDR3 DNA: TGTGCCATCAGTGGGACAGGGGACAATGAGCAGTTCTTC.